Shown below are 23 T cell receptor beta chains from a single sample sequenced in a study of glioma-infiltrating T cells. The iRepertoire nested amplicon-rescue multiplex PCR amplified TCR alpha and beta CDR3s from RNA. In TCRdb, the multiplex PCR reads were re-called with MiXCR into one record per CDR3 protein. In the table there are about 190,000 distinct CDR3 sequences, 32% of which are singletons. What was sequenced was glioma tissue, nonneoplastic brain tissue, or PBMCs (not recorded which). The origin of the receptors is a human donor with low-grade glioma or glioblastoma, undergoing nonglioma brain surgery, or in good health (not recorded which).

This clonotype was counted a few times. This chain uses TRBV29-1 with TRBJ2-2; 11 nucleotides match TRBD2. From germline, CDR1 is SQVTM and CDR2 ANQGSEA. The CDR3 is 14 amino acids. V lost 7 bases to trimming and J lost 6 bases; unmatched junction nucleotides: 7. The CDR3 bases are TGCAGCGCCGCAACTAGCGGGAGTGCCGGGGAGCTGTTTTTT. Translation gives CSAATSGSAGELFF.

This clonotype appeared many times. The chain has TRBV20-1 and TRBJ2-1, with 9 bases aligning to TRBD2. CDR3 length: 16 residues. Germline lookup yields CDR1 DFQATT and CDR2 SNEGSKA (reference sequence). V was clipped by 1 base and J by 1 base; unmatched bases: 5. The CDR3 nucleotides are TGCAGTGCTAGAGCTAGCGGGGCCATTTCCTACAATGAGCAGTTCTTC. It yields the protein CSARASGAISYNEQFF.

This clonotype was recorded once. The chain joins TRBV11-1 to TRBJ1-2; 9 nucleotides line up with TRBD1. The CDR3 has 13 residues. From germline, CDR1 is SGHAT and CDR2 FQDESV (reference sequence). The J segment lost 5 bases and the V segment lost 8 bases, leaving 6 bases of the junction unmatched. The CDR3 DNA is TGTGCCAGCGGCCTGGGACAGGGATATGGCTACACCTTC. This sequence encodes CASGLGQGYGYTF.

This clonotype has just a few counts. V is TRBV4-2 and J is TRBJ2-7; TRBD2 matches at 12 bases. The CDR3 loop spans 15 amino acids. The germline gives CDR1 LGHNA, CDR2 YNFKEQ. V dropped 5 bases and J dropped 3; count of bases not matched to a gene: 5. CDR3 protein: CASSIRTSGNYEQYF. For the CDR3, the DNA is TGTGCCAGCAGCATCCGGACTAGCGGGAACTACGAGCAGTACTTC.

J is TRBJ2-7 and V is TRBV2; D unclear. The CDR3 is 14 amino acids. Trimming removed 3 bases from V and 7 bases from J, with 16 bases in between. Germline values: CDR1 SNHLY, CDR2 FYNNEI. DNA for the CDR3: TGTGCCAGCAGTGACCGGTCAGGTCGGAATGAGCAGTACTTC. Translation: CASSDRSGRNEQYF. The whole variable domain, filled in from reference TRBV2 and TRBJ2-7, reads EPEVTQTPSHQVTQMGQEVILRCVPISNHLYFYWYRQILGQKVEFLVSFYNNEISEKSEIFDDQFSVERPDGSNFTLKIRSTKLEDSAMYFCASSDRSGRNEQYFGPGTRLTVT.

There are many counts of this clonotype. CDR3 in DNA: TGCAGTGCTTATCGGACTGGAGGGCAAGAGACCCAGTACTTC. The encoded protein is CSAYRTGGQETQYF. The rearrangement links TRBV20-1 to TRBJ2-5; D is perhaps TRBD2 (6 bases). V lost 5 bases to trimming and J lost 2 bases, with 15 bases between them. Germline V gene sequence: CDR1 DFQATT, CDR2 SNEGSKA (reference sequence). The CDR3 is made up of 14 amino acids.

In the case of this clonotype: This may be a read error, as it is one base from a much larger clone. As the CDR3 is not closed by the conserved phenylalanine or tryptophan, this likely results from a read error. The CDR3 is CASSLGPEYKQFL. CDR3 DNA sequence: TGTGCCAGCAGCCTAGGACCAGAATATAAGCAGTTCCTC. The chain uses TRBV3-1 and TRBJ2-1; no clear D. This CDR3 is built from 13 residues. Per the germline V gene, CDR1 is LGHDT and CDR2 is YNNKEL (reference sequence). V dropped 4 bases and J dropped 11 bases, with 15 bases sitting between them.

This chain connects TRBV4-1 to TRBJ2-2; D uncertain. The CDR3 length is 16 residues. Germline loops: CDR1 MGHRA, CDR2 YSYEKL. Trimming cost V 1 base and J 0 bases, with 9 bases left between them. CDR3 sequence (DNA): TGCGCCAGCAGCCAAGTCGGAACGGCGAACACCGGGGAGCTGTTTTTT. This encodes CASSQVGTANTGELFF.

The J gene is TRBJ1-4, the V gene TRBV4-1; D is unresolved. CDR3 length: 16 residues. The ends were cut back, 1 base at V and 0 bases at J, with 9 bases in the middle. Germline loops: CDR1 MGHRA, CDR2 YSYEKL. The CDR3 nucleotides are TGCGCCAGCAGCCAAGGTCGCGGTGCAACTAATGAAAAACTGTTTTTT. Protein: CASSQGRGATNEKLFF.

This clonotype showed up many times. The V gene is TRBV27, the J gene TRBJ1-6, with 7 bases matching TRBD1. The junction had 10 bases not matched to a gene; V was cut back by 1 base and J by 7 bases. In germline, CDR1 is MNHEY, CDR2 SMNVEV (reference sequence). This CDR3 comprises 17 residues. In nucleotides, the CDR3 is TGTGCCAGCAGTTTATACTCACCACAGGGGTTGAATTCACCCCTCCACTTT. It is translated as CASSLYSPQGLNSPLHF.

This clonotype showed up many times. J is TRBJ2-5 and V is TRBV2, with 11 bases aligning to TRBD1. Germline CDR1 is SNHLY and CDR2 is FYNNEI. The CDR3 length is 16 residues. V shed 6 bases, J shed 5 bases, and the junction held 11 bases outside the gene matches. CDR3 sequence: CASSSLRTGGSETQYF. DNA for the CDR3: TGTGCCAGCAGCTCATTGCGGACAGGGGGCAGCGAGACCCAGTACTTC.

A note on this clonotype: Relative to the germline gene, one junction end is altered; a read error may explain this. The chain uses TRBV20-1 and TRBJ2-7; 10 nucleotides line up with TRBD2. This CDR3 is built from 15 residues. Germline assignment: CDR1 DFQATT and CDR2 SNEGSKA (reference sequence). As DNA, the CDR3 is TGCAGTTCTAGTTGGACTAGCGGAATACTCTACGGGCAGTACTTC. Translating gives CSSSWTSGILYGQYF.

This clonotype showed up many times. The genes are TRBV11-2 and TRBJ1-1; D is undetermined. V lost 0 bases, J lost 8 bases, and 10 bases lay in between. CDR1 is SGHAT and CDR2 is FQNNGV in the germline V gene. CDR3 length: 13 residues. The CDR3 nucleotides are TGTGCCAGCAGCTTAGAAGGTAGGGTAGAAGCTTTCTTT. Encoded protein: CASSLEGRVEAFF.

CDR3 in amino acids: CASSRDPRYEQYF. In DNA, the CDR3 is TGTGCCAGTAGTCGGGACCCCCGCTACGAGCAGTACTTC. The V gene is TRBV19, the J gene TRBJ2-7; D assignment may be TRBD1 or TRBD2 (5 bases each). CDR1 and CDR2 (germline): LNHDA, SQIVND (reference sequence). The CDR3 is 13 amino acids. V gave up 5 bases and J gave up 3 bases, with 11 bases separating them.

This clonotype is deemed medium-sized (0.01 to 0.1%). In DNA form, the CDR3 reads TGTGCCAGCTCTAGCGGGAGAGTGGTGGAGACCCAGTACTTC. It is translated as CASSSGRVVETQYF. J is TRBJ2-5 and V is TRBV28, with 10 bases that match TRBD2. Germline V lookup: CDR1 MDHEN, CDR2 SYDVKM. The CDR3 covers 14 residues. The junction had 8 bases not matched to a gene; V was cut back by 8 bases and J by 5 bases.

This clonotype was picked up a small number of times. This chain joins TRBV11-2 and TRBJ2-5; D is unresolved. Trimming left V 5 bases short and J 0 bases short, with 13 bases between. The CDR3 is made up of 15 amino acids. Germline CDR1 reads SGHAT; CDR2 reads FQNNGV. CDR3 nucleotides: TGTGCCAGCAGCCTCTACCCGTCGTACCAAGAGACCCAGTACTTC. Translated: CASSLYPSYQETQYF.

In DNA form, the CDR3 reads TGCGCCAGCAGCTTCCTAGGACAGGGGCTATGGGACGAGCAGTACTTC. Its translation: CASSFLGQGLWDEQYF. V and J are TRBV5-1 and TRBJ2-7; TRBD1 aligns across 9 bases. The V and J ends lost 2 bases and 5 bases, in that order; junction bases with no gene match: 11. Looked up from germline, CDR1 is SGHRS and CDR2 is YFSETQ. The CDR3 extends over 16 amino acids.

About this clonotype itself: A read error may explain this, as a much larger clone is one base away. The J gene is TRBJ2-7, the V gene TRBV5-1, with 8 bases lining up with TRBD2. With V trimmed by 2 bases and J by 3 bases, 13 bases remained unmatched. Germline CDR1 is SGHRS and CDR2 is YFSETQ. The CDR3 contains 17 residues. CDR3 region: CASSFVSGTRGFYEQYF. The CDR3 DNA follows: TGCGCCAGCAGCTTCGTTTCCGGGACTAGAGGGTTCTACGAGCAGTACTTC.

As concerns this clonotype: The conserved phenylalanine or tryptophan normally closing the CDR3 is absent here, so this likely arose from a read error. The chain joins TRBV7-9 to TRBJ2-7; no clear D gene. CDR3 length equals 12 residues. CDR1 and CDR2 from the germline V gene are SEHNR and FQNEAQ (reference sequence). In DNA form, the CDR3 reads TGTGCCAGCACCTTAACTGGGGACGAGCAGTACTTA. Amino acid sequence: CASTLTGDEQYL.

In its sample, this clonotype was seen many times. The rearrangement uses TRBV27 and TRBJ1-6, with D perhaps matching TRBD1 (5 bases). Germline values: CDR1 MNHEY, CDR2 SMNVEV (reference sequence). Trimming stripped 7 bases from V and 7 bases from J, with 20 bases between. This CDR3 is 16 amino acids long. CDR3 nucleotide sequence: TGTGCCAGCACCCAGCAGCGGGGCCCTTGGAATTCACCCCTCCACTTT. Translated: CASTQQRGPWNSPLHF.

This clonotype occurred many times. V usage is TRBV29-1 and J usage is TRBJ1-1, with a weak D call TRBD1 (6 bases). Germline V gene sequence: CDR1 SQVTM, CDR2 ANQGSEA. The CDR3 contains 13 residues. The ends were cut back, 1 base at V and 4 bases at J, with 10 bases in the middle. CDR3 in DNA: TGCAGCGTTGAAGGGACAGCAGCCACTGAAGCTTTCTTT. Its protein product is CSVEGTAATEAFF.

This clonotype was picked up many times. This chain joins TRBV7-2 and TRBJ1-1, with D uncertain. Germline V CDR1 and CDR2: SGHTA, FQGNSA. Trimming took 3 bases from V and 5 from J, leaving 7 bases between them. This CDR3 region has 12 residues. The CDR3 sequence: CASSFTATEAFF. The CDR3 bases are TGTGCCAGCAGCTTCACAGCGACTGAAGCTTTCTTT.

About this clonotype: One end of the junction varies from germline; a read error may be responsible. CDR3 coding DNA: TGTGCCAGCAAAGCAGACAGGGGCTACACCGGGGAGATGTTTTTT. Encoded protein: CASKADRGYTGEMFF. The rearrangement uses TRBV6-1 and TRBJ2-2; 8 bases are a match to TRBD1. The CDR3 runs to 15 residues. CDR1 and CDR2 from the germline V gene are MNHNS and SASEGT.